The source of this TCR beta chain is a study of control samples from healthy donors and cancer patients. Data came from immunoSEQ multiplex PCR; TCRdb stores just in-frame clones and leaves some out. Altogether about 36,000 clones are present, 85% to 95% being singletons, with the ten largest covering over 1.5%. V was clipped by 2 bases and J by 0 bases, with 6 bases between them. Per germline, CDR1 SGDLS and CDR2 YYNGEE. This CDR3 has 14 residues. The receptor was derived from a man in his forties with colorectal cancer. The chain joins TRBV9 to TRBJ1-3; no firm D call. Sequencing was performed on PBMCs. The CDR3, as DNA: TGTGCCAGCAGCGTGGGAAGCTCTGGAAACACCATATATTTT. It codes for CASSVGSSGNTIYF.